These T cell receptor beta chains were read from a single sample in a study of cytomegalovirus exposure and HLA in healthy donors. TCRdb keeps only in-frame clones here, not all; method: immunoSEQ multiplex PCR. The sample carries 100,000 to 150,000 clones, roughly 72% recorded once. The sequencing sample was made of PBMCs. Receptor source: a male donor in good health and CMV-seronegative. CDR3s include the opening cysteine and the closing phenylalanine or tryptophan. The D gene is left open where the match is weak. The listing skips clone size in some rows; elsewhere it reads once, few, many or a size class.

clone size | J gene | V gene | D gene | CDR3 protein | CDR3 DNA
once | TRBJ2-7 | TRBV4-3 | TRBD1 | CASSQDTGTGLDEQYF | TGCGCCAGCAGCCAAGACACCGGGACAGGCCTTGACGAGCAGTACTTC
NA | TRBJ1-5 | TRBV2 | NA | CASSVTEYQPQHF | TGTGCCAGCAGCGTCACAGAATATCAGCCCCAGCATTTT
NA | TRBJ1-5 | TRBV2 | NA | CASSALGGLSNQPQHF | TGTGCCAGCAGTGCTTTGGGGGGACTGTCCAATCAGCCCCAGCATTTT
NA | TRBJ1-2 | TRBV18 | NA | CASSLGGTVGYTF | TGTGCCAGCTCCCTGGGGGGGACCGTCGGCTACACCTTC
NA | TRBJ1-5 | TRBV18 | NA | CASSQQGPMSNQPQHF | TGTGCCAGCTCACAACAGGGTCCTATGAGCAATCAGCCCCAGCATTTT
NA | TRBJ2-7 | TRBV12-5 | NA | CASGLGRGGIYEQYF | TGTGCTAGTGGTTTAGGCCGGGGTGGTATCTACGAGCAGTACTTC
NA | TRBJ2-5 | TRBV7-2 | TRBD2 | CASSLRTSGGRGETQYF | TGTGCCAGCAGCCTGCGGACTAGCGGGGGGCGGGGAGAGACCCAGTACTTC
NA | TRBJ1-5 | TRBV28 | TRBD1 | CASRAGTGYQPQHF | TGTGCCAGCAGAGCGGGGACAGGGTATCAGCCCCAGCATTTT
NA | TRBJ2-7 | TRBV6-5 | NA | CASSAGFSYEQYF | TGTGCCAGCAGTGCAGGCTTCTCCTACGAGCAGTACTTC
NA | TRBJ2-7 | TRBV15 | NA | CATSRALEGWYEQYF | TGTGCCACCAGCAGAGCCCTCGAGGGATGGTACGAGCAGTACTTC
few | TRBJ2-6 | TRBV18 | NA | CASSPEIYSGANVLTF | TGTGCCAGCTCACCGGAGATCTACTCTGGGGCCAACGTCCTGACTTTC
once | TRBJ2-2 | TRBV5-1 | NA | CASSLQTGELFF | TGCGCCAGCAGCCTCCAGACCGGGGAGCTGTTTTTT
NA | TRBJ2-7 | TRBV29-1 | TRBD2 | CSVTSGAYEQYF | TGCAGCGTGACTAGCGGGGCCTACGAGCAGTACTTC
NA | TRBJ1-2 | TRBV5-1 | NA | CASSWGGSSPGYTF | TGCGCCAGCAGTTGGGGCGGGAGTAGCCCTGGCTACACCTTC
once | TRBJ1-5 | TRBV28 | NA | CASSLSSAGSQPQHF | TGTGCCAGCAGTTTAAGCTCCGCGGGAAGTCAGCCCCAGCATTTT
few | TRBJ1-4 | TRBV29-1 | NA | CSGQAATNEKLFF | TGCAGCGGACAGGCCGCGACTAATGAAAAACTGTTTTTT
few | TRBJ2-1 | TRBV7-9 | TRBD2 | CASSLQRGRGNEQFF | TGTGCCAGCAGCTTACAGCGGGGTAGGGGCAATGAGCAGTTCTTC
NA | TRBJ1-2 | TRBV4-3 | TRBD1 | CASSPGTGGWEGYTF | TGCGCCAGCAGCCCTGGGACAGGGGGCTGGGAGGGCTACACCTTC
NA | TRBJ1-6 | TRBV5-1 | NA | CASSFRYEKTNSPLHF | TGCGCCAGCAGCTTCAGGTACGAAAAGACTAATTCACCCCTCCACTTT
NA | TRBJ2-2 | TRBV28 | NA | CASSESSVGGELFF | TGTGCCAGCAGCGAATCCTCAGTTGGCGGGGAGCTGTTTTTT
few | TRBJ2-1 | TRBV5-1 | NA | CASSLQIRGDEQFF | TGCGCCAGCAGTTTACAAATAAGGGGCGATGAGCAGTTCTTC
NA | TRBJ1-2 | TRBV6-1 | TRBD1 | CASSSGTGGGYTF | TGTGCCAGCAGCTCCGGGACAGGGGGCGGCTACACCTTC
NA | TRBJ2-7 | TRBV18 | TRBD2 | CASSPLREGTEQYF | TGTGCCAGCTCACCCCTGCGGGAGGGGACCGAGCAGTACTTC
NA | TRBJ2-1 | TRBV6-6 | NA | CASSYLYDEQFF | TGTGCCAGCAGTTATTTGTATGATGAGCAGTTCTTC
once | TRBJ2-7 | TRBV6-5 | TRBD1 | CASRRAGTENYEQYF | TGTGCCAGCAGGAGGGCCGGGACAGAGAACTACGAGCAGTACTTC
few | TRBJ1-2 | TRBV9 | TRBD1 | CASSPGQGAYGYTF | TGTGCCAGCAGCCCCGGACAGGGAGCCTATGGCTACACCTTC
NA | TRBJ2-3 | TRBV10-3 | NA | CAISPLDSSTDTQYF | TGTGCCATCAGTCCGCTCGACAGTAGCACAGATACGCAGTATTTT
NA | TRBJ1-2 | TRBV27 | NA | CASSPLVTGVHGYTF | TGTGCCAGCAGCCCCCTTGTGACAGGAGTTCACGGCTACACCTTC
NA | TRBJ2-6 | TRBV6-1 | TRBD1 | CASSESLGQTSGANVLTF | TGTGCCAGCAGTGAAAGTCTGGGACAGACCTCTGGGGCCAACGTCCTGACTTTC
NA | TRBJ2-4 | TRBV5-8 | TRBD1 | CASSGTGTEKNIQYF | TGTGCCAGCAGCGGCACCGGGACAGAAAAAAACATTCAGTACTTC
NA | TRBJ2-7 | TRBV28 | TRBD2 | CASSQRGGQAYEQYF | TGTGCCAGCAGCCAACGGGGGGGTCAAGCCTACGAGCAGTACTTC
NA | TRBJ2-1 | TRBV11-1 | NA | CASSLELTGGFLWNEQFF | TGTGCCAGCAGCTTAGAGCTGACAGGCGGGTTCTTATGGAATGAGCAGTTCTTC
NA | TRBJ2-7 | TRBV28 | NA | CASSPQRPGSYEQYF | TGTGCCAGCAGTCCGCAGCGGCCCGGGTCCTACGAGCAGTACTTC
NA | TRBJ2-7 | TRBV28 | TRBD2 | CASSPPGGRNDEQYF | TGTGCCAGCAGTCCGCCGGGGGGGCGTAACGACGAGCAGTACTTC
few | TRBJ1-1 | TRBV6-5 | NA | CASSDRLGWTEAFF | TGTGCCAGCAGTGACAGGCTAGGATGGACTGAAGCTTTCTTT
NA | TRBJ2-2 | TRBV2 | TRBD2 | CASSGGSGKVGELFF | TGTGCCAGCAGCGGCGGGAGCGGGAAGGTCGGGGAGCTGTTTTTT
NA | TRBJ1-1 | TRBV28 | NA | CASSLRGTANTEAFF | TGTGCCAGCAGTTTACGGGGGACGGCGAACACTGAAGCTTTCTTT
few | TRBJ1-4 | TRBV19 | NA | CASSTAAGTNEKLFF | TGTGCCAGTAGTACAGCTGCAGGAACTAATGAAAAACTGTTTTTT
NA | TRBJ1-4 | TRBV30 | NA | CAWSAQDGEKLFF | TGTGCCTGGAGTGCCCAGGATGGTGAAAAACTGTTTTTT
NA | TRBJ2-3 | TRBV18 | TRBD2 | CASSPMASGAADTQYF | TGTGCCAGCTCACCAATGGCTAGCGGGGCGGCAGATACGCAGTATTTT
few | TRBJ2-1 | TRBV28 | NA | CASSFSLIYNEQFF | TGTGCCAGCAGTTTTTCACTAATATATAATGAGCAGTTCTTC
NA | TRBJ2-7 | TRBV2 | NA | CATSGLLYEQYF | TGTGCCACCAGTGGACTCCTCTACGAGCAGTACTTC
NA | TRBJ2-3 | TRBV9 | NA | CASSRVSTDTQYF | TGTGCCAGCTCCCGGGTCAGCACAGATACGCAGTATTTT
NA | TRBJ2-7 | TRBV7-2 | NA | CASSRRAERYHF | TGTGCCAGCAGCCGGCGGGCCGAACGCTATCACTTC
NA | TRBJ2-7 | TRBV23-1 | TRBD1 | CASSLLPTGGSSYEQYF | TGCGCCAGCAGTCTCCTTCCTACAGGGGGTTCCTCCTACGAGCAGTACTTC
NA | TRBJ2-7 | TRBV2 | TRBD1 | CASISGTGVSYEQYF | TGTGCCAGCATCTCCGGGACAGGGGTCTCCTACGAGCAGTACTTC
few | TRBJ1-2 | TRBV6-1 | NA | CASSDGENYGYTF | TGTGCCAGCAGTGACGGGGAAAACTATGGCTACACCTTC
NA | TRBJ1-1 | TRBV30 | NA | CAWSPPDRPNTEAFF | TGTGCCTGGAGTCCCCCGGACAGACCGAACACTGAAGCTTTCTTT
NA | TRBJ2-2 | TRBV4-2 | NA | CASSQERANTGELFF | TGTGCCAGCAGCCAAGAGAGGGCAAACACCGGGGAGCTGTTTTTT
NA | TRBJ2-1 | TRBV9 | TRBD2 | CASSVGSGSSYNEQFF | TGTGCCAGCAGCGTAGGTAGCGGGAGCTCCTACAATGAGCAGTTCTTC
NA | TRBJ1-6 | TRBV7-6 | NA | CASSLSVSYNSPLHF | TGTGCCAGCAGCTTGAGTGTCTCCTATAATTCACCCCTCCACTTT
NA | TRBJ2-7 | TRBV7-9 | NA | CASSPPTDSQGYEQYF | TGTGCCAGCAGCCCCCCGACGGACAGTCAAGGGTACGAGCAGTACTTC
NA | TRBJ1-1 | TRBV29-1 | NA | CSVEQQVGAEAFF | TGCAGCGTTGAACAACAGGTTGGGGCGGAAGCTTTCTTT
NA | TRBJ2-1 | TRBV28 | NA | CASSPMQGGGKQFF | TGTGCCAGCAGTCCCATGCAGGGGGGCGGTAAGCAGTTCTTC
NA | TRBJ2-7 | TRBV4-1 | TRBD2 | CASSQMTSGYEQYF | TGCGCCAGCAGCCAAATGACTAGCGGCTACGAGCAGTACTTC
NA | TRBJ1-1 | TRBV5-4 | TRBD1 | CASSSGGTEAFF | TGTGCCAGCAGCTCAGGGGGCACTGAAGCTTTCTTT
NA | TRBJ1-1 | TRBV9 | NA | CASSREGSEAFF | TGTGCCAGTTCTAGAGAGGGCTCTGAAGCTTTCTTT